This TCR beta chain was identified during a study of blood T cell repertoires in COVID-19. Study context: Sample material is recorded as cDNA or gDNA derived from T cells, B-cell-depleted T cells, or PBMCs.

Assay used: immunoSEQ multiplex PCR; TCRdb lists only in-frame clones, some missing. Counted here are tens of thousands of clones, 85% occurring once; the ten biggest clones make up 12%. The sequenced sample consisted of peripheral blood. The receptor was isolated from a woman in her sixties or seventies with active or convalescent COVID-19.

CDR3 loop: CASSSQGGPQPQHF. The CDR3 DNA reads TGTGCCAGCAGCTCACAGGGTGGCCCTCAGCCCCAGCATTTT. The J gene is TRBJ1-5, the V gene TRBV7-2; possibly TRBD1 for D (6 bases). Trimming stripped 4 bases from V and 6 bases from J, with 13 bases between. Germline assignment: CDR1 SGHTA and CDR2 FQGNSA. The CDR3 is 14 amino acids.